Listed below are T cell receptor beta chains from one sample, sequenced in a study of CD8 T cells in Susac syndrome. TCRdb reprocessed the immunoSEQ multiplex PCR reads via MiXCR and lists one record per CDR3 protein. Here the sample spans around 270,000 distinct CDR3 sequences, roughly 85% being singletons. Sequenced sample: CD8+ T cells from PBMCs. The receptors were sampled from a human donor with multiple sclerosis. Each CDR3 is given with its conserved first and last residue. A D gene is named only where the DNA matches it firmly. Size is stated for part of the rows, as once, few or many counts, or as a class when the clone is expanded.

len,abundance,j_gene,v_gene,d_gene,CDR3nt,CDR3aa
13,.,TRBJ2-1,TRBV5-5,.,TGTGCCAGCAGCTTTCCTGGGTGGGATGAGCAGTTCTTC,CASSFPGWDEQFF
17,once,TRBJ1-1,TRBV2,TRBD1,TGTGCCAGCGTTCTGTTCACTGGGACAGGGCTGAACACTGAAGCTTTCTTT,CASVLFTGTGLNTEAFF
13,few,TRBJ1-1,TRBV6-5,TRBD1,TGTGCCAGCAGTTACGACAGGGACACTGAAGCTTTCTTT,CASSYDRDTEAFF
17,.,TRBJ2-7,TRBV7-9,TRBD2,TGTGCCAGCAGCTCCGTTGGAGCGGGAGCCCCCTCCTACGAGCAGTACTTC,CASSSVGAGAPSYEQYF
12,few,TRBJ2-7,TRBV4-1,TRBD2,TGCGCCAGCAGTCCCCTAGCGGGGGAGCAGTACTTC,CASSPLAGEQYF
14,.,TRBJ2-5,TRBV28,.,TGTGCCAGCAGTTTATCCGGGAGCCAAGAGACCCAGTACTTC,CASSLSGSQETQYF
11,.,TRBJ1-2,TRBV7-9,.,TGTGCCAGTCAGGGACCAGGGGGCTACACCTTC,CASQGPGGYTF
17,.,TRBJ2-1,TRBV28,TRBD2,TGTGCCTGCGGACCTTGGACTAGCGTACCCTCCTACAATGAGCAGTTCTTC,CACGPWTSVPSYNEQFF
16,.,TRBJ2-1,TRBV20-1,TRBD2,TGCAGTGCGATGACTAGCGGGAGGGCCATAGGAAATGAGCAGTTCTTC,CSAMTSGRAIGNEQFF
15,.,TRBJ1-2,TRBV4-2,.,TGTGCCAGCAGCCAAAAGGAGCCCTCGCTCGGTGGCTACACCTTC,CASSQKEPSLGGYTF
14,.,TRBJ2-1,TRBV20-1,.,TGCAGTGCGCCGGGACAAAGCTCCTACAATGAGCAGTTCTTC,CSAPGQSSYNEQFF
13,.,TRBJ1-5,TRBV27,.,TGTGCCAGCAGTTTTGCTGGCAATCAGCCCCAGCATTTT,CASSFAGNQPQHF
15,.,TRBJ2-5,TRBV7-7,.,TGTGCTAGCAGCTTCCACGGGGCGCCAAGGGAGACCCAGTACTTC,CASSFHGAPRETQYF
15,few,TRBJ2-3,TRBV4-3,TRBD1,TGCGCCAGCAGCCAACGACAGGGGGGCACAGATACGCAGTATTTT,CASSQRQGGTDTQYF
15,few,TRBJ1-5,TRBV6-2/TRBV6-3,TRBD1,TGTGCCAGCAGTTACGGGACAGGGGGCAATCAGCCCCAGCATTTT,CASSYGTGGNQPQHF
15,.,TRBJ2-3,TRBV9,TRBD1,TGTGCCAGCAGCCCGGTGGGGACAGGGTCAGATACGCAGTATTTT,CASSPVGTGSDTQYF
14,.,TRBJ2-2,TRBV9,.,TGTGCCAGCAGCCCCGAGAGGTACACCGGGGAGCTGTTTTTT,CASSPERYTGELFF
16,.,TRBJ2-1,TRBV24-1,TRBD2,TGTGCCACCAGTGATTTTTTAGCGGGAGGGAACAATGAGCAGTTCTTC,CATSDFLAGGNNEQFF
10,.,TRBJ2-7,TRBV29-1,.,TGCAGCGTTGACACAGGAGAGCAGTACTTC,CSVDTGEQYF
17,.,TRBJ2-1,TRBV21-1,.,TGTGCCAGCAGCAAGACCCAGAGTGATAGCTCCTACAATGAGCAGTTCTTC,CASSKTQSDSSYNEQFF
15,.,TRBJ2-1,TRBV6-2/TRBV6-3,TRBD1,TGTGCCAGCAGCTTTCAGGGGGCTAGGAGCGATGAGCAGTTCTTC,CASSFQGARSDEQFF
16,.,TRBJ2-3,TRBV4-3,TRBD2,TGCGCCAGCAGCCAAGATCGGACTAGCGGGAGGGATACGCAGTATTTT,CASSQDRTSGRDTQYF
15,.,TRBJ1-2,TRBV7-9,.,TGTGCCAGCAGCTTAGAGTCCCCCAGTCTCTATGGCTACACCTTC,CASSLESPSLYGYTF
14,.,TRBJ2-7,TRBV4-1,.,TGCGCCAGCAGCCAACCGGGACGGTCCTACGAGCAGTACTTC,CASSQPGRSYEQYF